These T cell receptor beta chains were read from a single sample in a study of blood T cell repertoires in COVID-19. Using immunoSEQ multiplex PCR, the repertoire was profiled, and TCRdb retains in-frame clones only, with some absent. This sample carries about 210,000 clones, more than 80% of them seen once, and the ten largest clones take around 8.8%. The sample consisted of PBMCs or T cells enriched from blood (not recorded which). These receptors were obtained from a man aged 40-50 years who had recovered from COVID-19. The CDR3 runs from the conserved cysteine through the conserved F or W. The D gene is left open where the match is weak. The size field is filled for only some rows; it gives once, few, many or a size class.

D gene: TRBD2; J gene: TRBJ2-1; V gene: TRBV6-5; clone size: NA; CDR3 protein: CASSSTSGSYNEQFF; CDR3 DNA: TGTGCCAGCAGTTCGACTAGCGGGTCCTACAATGAGCAGTTCTTC
D gene: TRBD1; J gene: TRBJ1-5; V gene: TRBV5-1; clone size: once; CDR3 protein: CASRGTGRRNQPQHF; CDR3 DNA: TGCGCCAGCAGAGGGACAGGGCGGCGCAATCAGCCCCAGCATTTT
D gene: TRBD1; J gene: TRBJ2-2; V gene: TRBV19; clone size: once; CDR3 protein: CASGQGARTGELFF; CDR3 DNA: TGTGCCAGTGGACAGGGGGCGAGAACCGGGGAGCTGTTTTTT
D gene: NA; J gene: TRBJ1-1; V gene: TRBV4-1; clone size: NA; CDR3 protein: CASSQDSGGLGNTEAFF; CDR3 DNA: TGCGCCAGCAGCCAAGATTCGGGGGGGCTCGGGAACACTGAAGCTTTCTTT
D gene: TRBD2; J gene: TRBJ2-5; V gene: TRBV5-6; clone size: few; CDR3 protein: CASSFLAGGVETQYF; CDR3 DNA: TGTGCCAGCAGCTTTCTAGCGGGAGGGGTGGAGACCCAGTACTTC
D gene: NA; J gene: TRBJ1-5; V gene: TRBV7-9; clone size: NA; CDR3 protein: CASSLDSSNQPQHF; CDR3 DNA: TGTGCCAGCAGCCTAGACAGTAGCAATCAGCCCCAGCATTTT
D gene: NA; J gene: TRBJ1-1; V gene: TRBV5-1; clone size: few; CDR3 protein: CASSLEQVMNTEAFF; CDR3 DNA: TGCGCCAGCAGCTTGGAACAGGTCATGAACACTGAAGCTTTCTTT
D gene: TRBD1; J gene: TRBJ1-2; V gene: TRBV5-1; clone size: NA; CDR3 protein: CASSFETGGYGYTF; CDR3 DNA: TGCGCCAGCAGCTTTGAGACAGGGGGCTATGGCTACACCTTC
D gene: TRBD1; J gene: TRBJ1-2; V gene: TRBV19; clone size: NA; CDR3 protein: CASSAPGQGEGYTF; CDR3 DNA: TGTGCCAGTAGTGCCCCGGGACAGGGAGAAGGCTACACCTTC
D gene: NA; J gene: TRBJ2-3; V gene: TRBV29-1; clone size: few; CDR3 protein: CSVDRPQGTDTQYF; CDR3 DNA: TGCAGCGTTGACCGACCGCAGGGCACAGATACGCAGTATTTT
D gene: NA; J gene: TRBJ2-7; V gene: TRBV30; clone size: NA; CDR3 protein: CAWKKQGTVAEQYF; CDR3 DNA: TGTGCCTGGAAAAAACAGGGTACAGTAGCCGAGCAGTACTTC
D gene: TRBD2; J gene: TRBJ2-7; V gene: TRBV7-9; clone size: few; CDR3 protein: CASSLDGTRGYEQYF; CDR3 DNA: TGTGCCAGCAGCTTAGATGGGACTAGAGGGTACGAGCAGTACTTC
D gene: NA; J gene: TRBJ1-2; V gene: TRBV6-5; clone size: NA; CDR3 protein: CASKTRQISNYGYTF; CDR3 DNA: TGTGCCAGCAAAACACGACAGATATCTAACTATGGCTACACCTTC
D gene: TRBD2; J gene: TRBJ2-1; V gene: TRBV27; clone size: NA; CDR3 protein: CASSPLAGGGNEQFF; CDR3 DNA: TGTGCCAGCAGCCCTCTAGCGGGAGGGGGCAATGAGCAGTTCTTC
D gene: TRBD1; J gene: TRBJ1-6; V gene: TRBV3-1/TRBV3-2; clone size: NA; CDR3 protein: CASSQGRTGGNSPLHF; CDR3 DNA: TGTGCCAGCAGCCAAGGGCGGACAGGGGGAAATTCACCCCTCCACTTT
D gene: NA; J gene: TRBJ1-3; V gene: TRBV3-1/TRBV3-2; clone size: NA; CDR3 protein: CASSQDPSFGNTIYF; CDR3 DNA: TGTGCCAGCAGCCAAGATCCCTCGTTTGGAAACACCATATATTTT
D gene: TRBD2; J gene: TRBJ2-1; V gene: TRBV5-6; clone size: NA; CDR3 protein: CASSRAGGSPNEQFF; CDR3 DNA: TGTGCCAGCAGCAGAGCGGGGGGGTCCCCCAATGAGCAGTTCTTC
D gene: TRBD1; J gene: TRBJ1-2; V gene: TRBV4-1; clone size: NA; CDR3 protein: CASSLTGGANGYTF; CDR3 DNA: TGCGCCAGCAGTCTTACAGGGGGCGCGAATGGCTACACCTTC
D gene: NA; J gene: TRBJ2-7; V gene: TRBV6-5; clone size: NA; CDR3 protein: CASSYGQGLVSYEQYF; CDR3 DNA: TGTGCCAGCAGTTACGGTCAAGGACTCGTTTCCTACGAGCAGTACTTC
D gene: TRBD1; J gene: TRBJ2-7; V gene: TRBV3-1/TRBV3-2; clone size: once; CDR3 protein: CASRRDSGQGTYEQYF; CDR3 DNA: TGTGCCAGCAGACGCGATAGTGGACAGGGAACCTACGAGCAGTACTTC
D gene: NA; J gene: TRBJ2-7; V gene: TRBV11-2; clone size: NA; CDR3 protein: CASSFSGYEQYF; CDR3 DNA: TGTGCCAGCAGCTTCTCCGGGTACGAGCAGTACTTC
D gene: TRBD1; J gene: TRBJ2-7; V gene: TRBV10-1; clone size: NA; CDR3 protein: CASSESLQGIYEQYF; CDR3 DNA: TGCGCCAGCAGTGAGTCTTTACAGGGGATCTACGAGCAGTACTTC
D gene: NA; J gene: TRBJ1-4; V gene: TRBV7-2; clone size: NA; CDR3 protein: CASSLGFLQHNEKLFF; CDR3 DNA: TGTGCCAGCAGCTTAGGATTCTTACAACATAATGAAAAACTGTTTTTT
D gene: NA; J gene: TRBJ1-1; V gene: TRBV29-1; clone size: NA; CDR3 protein: CSVTQGTVNTEAFF; CDR3 DNA: TGCAGCGTGACACAGGGTACGGTGAACACTGAAGCTTTCTTT
D gene: NA; J gene: TRBJ1-2; V gene: TRBV27; clone size: NA; CDR3 protein: CASSLSGYGYTF; CDR3 DNA: TGTGCCAGCAGTTTATCCGGGTATGGCTACACCTTC
D gene: TRBD1; J gene: TRBJ1-2; V gene: TRBV6-5; clone size: few; CDR3 protein: CASSYSGQGTYGYTF; CDR3 DNA: TGTGCCAGCAGTTACTCGGGACAGGGGACATATGGCTACACCTTC
D gene: TRBD1; J gene: TRBJ1-2; V gene: TRBV6-1; clone size: NA; CDR3 protein: CASSASTGGAGAYGYTF; CDR3 DNA: TGTGCCAGCAGTGCCTCAACAGGGGGCGCAGGTGCCTATGGCTACACCTTC
D gene: NA; J gene: TRBJ1-1; V gene: TRBV7-8; clone size: NA; CDR3 protein: CASSFNRGTEAFF; CDR3 DNA: TGTGCCAGCAGCTTTAATCGGGGTACTGAAGCTTTCTTT
D gene: NA; J gene: TRBJ2-1; V gene: TRBV2; clone size: NA; CDR3 protein: CASSELSGEGNEQFF; CDR3 DNA: TGTGCCAGCAGTGAACTCTCAGGGGAGGGGAATGAGCAGTTCTTC
D gene: TRBD1; J gene: TRBJ1-1; V gene: TRBV2; clone size: NA; CDR3 protein: CASRGTAGEAFF; CDR3 DNA: TGTGCCAGCAGGGGGACAGCAGGGGAAGCTTTCTTT
D gene: NA; J gene: TRBJ2-1; V gene: TRBV6-1; clone size: NA; CDR3 protein: CASSDRNEQFF; CDR3 DNA: TGTGCCAGCAGTGATAGAAATGAGCAGTTCTTC
D gene: NA; J gene: TRBJ1-2; V gene: TRBV9; clone size: NA; CDR3 protein: CASSVTTGYGYTF; CDR3 DNA: TGTGCCAGCAGCGTAACGACAGGTTATGGCTACACCTTC
D gene: NA; J gene: TRBJ1-2; V gene: TRBV6-5; clone size: NA; CDR3 protein: CASTLQAGAHYGYTF; CDR3 DNA: TGTGCCAGCACCCTCCAGGCAGGGGCGCACTATGGCTACACCTTC
D gene: NA; J gene: TRBJ1-1; V gene: TRBV5-1; clone size: NA; CDR3 protein: CASSLDGGNTEAFF; CDR3 DNA: TGCGCCAGCAGCTTGGATGGAGGGAACACTGAAGCTTTCTTT
D gene: NA; J gene: TRBJ1-3; V gene: TRBV21-1; clone size: NA; CDR3 protein: CASSKQVECSGNTIYF; CDR3 DNA: TGTGCCAGCAGCAAACAAGTGGAGTGCTCTGGAAACACCATATATTTT
D gene: NA; J gene: TRBJ2-1; V gene: TRBV18; clone size: NA; CDR3 protein: CASSPDSLAAEQFF; CDR3 DNA: TGTGCCAGCTCACCCGATTCGCTAGCTGCTGAGCAGTTCTTC
D gene: NA; J gene: TRBJ1-2; V gene: TRBV7-9; clone size: NA; CDR3 protein: CASSHQRTVSYGYTF; CDR3 DNA: TGTGCCAGCAGCCACCAGCGGACAGTCTCCTATGGCTACACCTTC
D gene: NA; J gene: TRBJ2-7; V gene: TRBV6-5; clone size: NA; CDR3 protein: CASSIQGSPEQYF; CDR3 DNA: TGTGCCAGTAGCATCCAGGGATCGCCCGAGCAGTACTTC
D gene: NA; J gene: TRBJ1-4; V gene: TRBV15; clone size: NA; CDR3 protein: CATSRDLLGANEKLFF; CDR3 DNA: TGTGCCACCAGCAGAGATCTTCTAGGGGCTAATGAAAAACTGTTTTTT
D gene: NA; J gene: TRBJ2-2; V gene: TRBV4-1; clone size: NA; CDR3 protein: CASSQEQRNTGELFF; CDR3 DNA: TGCGCCAGCAGCCAGGAACAGAGAAACACCGGGGAGCTGTTTTTT
D gene: TRBD1; J gene: TRBJ2-2; V gene: TRBV18; clone size: NA; CDR3 protein: CASSPGTGNMGELFF; CDR3 DNA: TGTGCCAGCTCACCAGGGACAGGGAACATGGGGGAGCTGTTTTTT
D gene: TRBD2; J gene: TRBJ2-1; V gene: TRBV19; clone size: many; CDR3 protein: CASSMGLDRFF; CDR3 DNA: TGTGCCAGTAGTATGGGACTAGACCGGTTCTTC
D gene: TRBD1; J gene: TRBJ1-2; V gene: TRBV6-5; clone size: NA; CDR3 protein: CATLQGNDYGYTF; CDR3 DNA: TGTGCCACGCTACAGGGGAACGACTATGGCTACACCTTC
D gene: TRBD1; J gene: TRBJ1-2; V gene: TRBV29-1; clone size: NA; CDR3 protein: CSVEYGTGRTNYGYTF; CDR3 DNA: TGCAGCGTTGAATATGGGACAGGCCGGACTAACTATGGCTACACCTTC
D gene: NA; J gene: TRBJ1-1; V gene: TRBV7-2; clone size: NA; CDR3 protein: CASSLGSRVNTEAFF; CDR3 DNA: TGTGCCAGCAGCTTAGGGAGCAGGGTTAACACTGAAGCTTTCTTT
D gene: NA; J gene: TRBJ1-1; V gene: TRBV5-4; clone size: once; CDR3 protein: CASSLLSGAEAFF; CDR3 DNA: TGTGCCAGCAGCTTATTAAGTGGAGCTGAAGCTTTCTTT
D gene: TRBD1; J gene: TRBJ1-5; V gene: TRBV19; clone size: few; CDR3 protein: CASANLPGTVVNQPQHF; CDR3 DNA: TGTGCCAGTGCCAACCTCCCCGGGACAGTGGTCAATCAGCCCCAGCATTTT
D gene: NA; J gene: TRBJ2-7; V gene: TRBV3-1/TRBV3-2; clone size: NA; CDR3 protein: CASSPRWGVWEQYF; CDR3 DNA: TGTGCCAGCAGCCCGAGGTGGGGGGTTTGGGAGCAGTACTTC
D gene: TRBD1; J gene: TRBJ1-1; V gene: TRBV12-5; clone size: NA; CDR3 protein: CASGTGVEWANTEAFF; CDR3 DNA: TGTGCTAGTGGTACAGGGGTGGAATGGGCGAACACTGAAGCTTTCTTT
D gene: NA; J gene: TRBJ1-3; V gene: TRBV19; clone size: NA; CDR3 protein: CASSKAGRGSSGNTIYF; CDR3 DNA: TGTGCCAGTAGTAAGGCGGGAAGGGGAAGTTCTGGAAACACCATATATTTT
D gene: NA; J gene: TRBJ1-1; V gene: TRBV28; clone size: NA; CDR3 protein: CASSLSRAEAFF; CDR3 DNA: TGTGCCAGCAGTTTAAGCAGGGCTGAAGCTTTCTTT
D gene: TRBD1; J gene: TRBJ1-1; V gene: TRBV27; clone size: NA; CDR3 protein: CASSAGQGARTEAFF; CDR3 DNA: TGTGCCAGCAGTGCAGGACAGGGGGCGCGCACTGAAGCTTTCTTT
D gene: TRBD2; J gene: TRBJ2-7; V gene: TRBV2; clone size: NA; CDR3 protein: CASKRWTSGRVNF; CDR3 DNA: TGTGCCAGCAAGCGTTGGACTAGCGGGAGGGTTAACTTC